Presented here are 14 T cell receptor beta chains from one specimen sequenced in a study of blood T cell repertoires in COVID-19. Sequenced by immunoSEQ multiplex PCR; TCRdb stores in-frame clones only, minus some. The sample comprises about 220,000 clones, 75% to 85% of which are singletons, and 5.2% rests with the top ten. The sequencing sample was made of peripheral blood. The receptors stem from a woman in her sixties or seventies with COVID-19, enrolled during active disease.

The genes are TRBV28 and TRBJ1-2, with D perhaps matching TRBD1 (6 bases). V lost 6 bases and J 3 bases, leaving 11 bases between the germline ends. Germline lookup yields CDR1 MDHEN and CDR2 SYDVKM. CDR3 size: 13 residues. The CDR3 here is CASSLQGYYGYTF. The CDR3 DNA sequence: TGTGCCAGCAGCCTACAGGGCTACTATGGCTACACCTTC.

The V call is TRBV19, the J call TRBJ1-1; D remains unclear. CDR3 length: 13 residues. The ends were cut back, 7 bases at V and 0 bases at J, with 9 bases in the middle. CDR1 and CDR2 from the germline V gene are LNHDA and SQIVND (reference sequence). The CDR3 bases are TGTGCCAGTAAAACCCCAGTGAACACTGAAGCTTTCTTT. Encoded protein: CASKTPVNTEAFF.

The chain combines TRBV18 with TRBJ2-4; unclear D gene. The CDR3 covers 14 residues. With 3 bases removed from V and 2 bases from J, the gap between germline ends came to 8 bases. Germline CDR1 is KGHSH and CDR2 is LQKENI. The CDR3 DNA follows: TGTGCCAGCTCACCTGGCAGGCCCAAAAACATTCAGTACTTC. Translating gives CASSPGRPKNIQYF.

The CDR3 spells CASSLQQGSTIYF. CDR3 nucleotide sequence: TGTGCCAGCAGCTTACAACAGGGGAGCACCATATATTTT. The J gene is TRBJ1-3, the V gene TRBV7-2; 7 bases map to TRBD1. Trimming removed 2 bases from V and 9 bases from J; junction bases left unmatched: 4. The CDR3 is 13 amino acids. The germline gives CDR1 SGHTA, CDR2 FQGNSA.

The chain couples TRBV7-9 to TRBJ1-2; 7 positions match TRBD1. CDR1 is SEHNR and CDR2 is FQNEAQ in the germline V gene (reference sequence). The CDR3 consists of 15 residues. Trimming removed 5 bases from V and 5 bases from J; junction bases left unmatched: 11. CDR3 residues: CASSPPGTVGYGYTF. In DNA, the CDR3 is TGTGCCAGCAGCCCCCCAGGGACAGTAGGGTATGGCTACACCTTC.

J is TRBJ2-2 and V is TRBV7-2, with D hard to call. This CDR3 region has 12 residues. Deletions cut 5 bases from V and 8 bases from J, with 9 bases between. CDR1 SGHTA and CDR2 FQGNSA come from the germline V gene. The CDR3 DNA reads TGTGCCAGCAGCCCTAGTGCTGGGGAGCTGTTTTTT. Its protein product is CASSPSAGELFF.

V gene TRBV19 combines with J gene TRBJ2-7; 9 bases fit TRBD1. The V segment lost 7 bases and the J segment 3 bases; nucleotides outside the gene matches: 7. Germline V gene data show CDR1 as LNHDA and CDR2 as SQIVND (reference sequence). The CDR3 totals 14 residues. CDR3 in amino acids: CASMRGQGVYEQYF. CDR3 DNA: TGTGCCAGTATGAGGGGACAGGGCGTCTACGAGCAGTACTTC. Supplemented by reference TRBV19 and TRBJ2-7, the full variable domain reads DGGITQSPKYLFRKEGQNVTLSCEQNLNHDAMYWYRQDPGQGLRLIYYSQIVNDFQKGDIAEGYSVSREKKESFPLTVTSAQKNPTAFYLCASMRGQGVYEQYFGPGTRLTVT.

In this sample, this clone turned up a few times. V is TRBV11-2 and J is TRBJ1-1, with TRBD1 as a possible D gene (5 bases). The CDR3 extends over 14 amino acids. CDR1 is SGHAT, CDR2 FQNNGV, per germline. Trimming took 4 bases from V and 4 from J, leaving 13 bases between them. The CDR3 loop is CASSSSGTVTEAFF. For the CDR3, the DNA is TGTGCCAGCAGCTCCTCCGGGACTGTCACTGAAGCTTTCTTT. The full variable domain, in which reference TRBV11-2 and TRBJ1-1 provide the parts outside the CDR3, is EAGVAQSPRYKIIEKRQSVAFWCNPISGHATLYWYQQILGQGPKLLIQFQNNGVVDDSQLPKDRFSAERLKGVDSTLKIQPAKLEDSAVYLCASSSSGTVTEAFFGQGTRLTVV.

The chain has TRBV7-2 and TRBJ2-3, with 8 bases lining up with TRBD2. After removal of 6 bases from V and 5 bases from J, the junction contained 7 bases not matched to a gene. This CDR3 has 14 residues. Germline V lookup: CDR1 SGHTA, CDR2 FQGNSA. The CDR3: CASRIGLAGDTQYF. CDR3 DNA: TGTGCCAGCAGGATAGGGCTAGCGGGAGATACGCAGTATTTT.

V and J are TRBV6-5 and TRBJ1-2; D not certain. Looked up from germline, CDR1 is MNHEY and CDR2 is SVGAGI. This CDR3 has 14 residues. Deletions cut 5 bases from V and 4 bases from J, with 14 bases between. The CDR3 here is CASSRIREIYGYTF. The CDR3, as DNA: TGTGCCAGCAGTAGGATCCGGGAAATCTATGGCTACACCTTC.

On this clone itself: Additional DNA sequences in this sample encode the identical CDR3. The J gene is TRBJ1-1, the V gene TRBV10-1; 7 bases are a match to TRBD1. The germline V gene encodes CDR1 WNHNN and CDR2 SYGVQD (reference sequence). This CDR3 has 13 residues. Trimming took 6 bases from V and 1 from J; bases not matched to a gene: 2. CDR3 DNA sequence: TGCGCCAGCAGCCGGGACAGGAACACTGAAGCTTTCTTT. It translates to CASSRDRNTEAFF.

The chain is built from TRBV6-2 or TRBV6-3 and TRBJ2-3; TRBD1 might be the D (6 bases). Germline CDR1 and CDR2: MNHEY and SVGEGT. This CDR3 is built from 15 residues. V was shortened by 0 bases and J by 5 bases, with 12 bases between the two germline ends. The CDR3 DNA follows: TGTGCCAGCAGTTACTCGAGGGGGAACGTAGATACGCAGTATTTT. This gives the protein CASSYSRGNVDTQYF.

V gene TRBV27 combines with J gene TRBJ2-1, with 10 bases aligning to TRBD2. The CDR3 totals 16 residues. The germline gives CDR1 MNHEY, CDR2 SMNVEV (reference sequence). V was pared by 6 bases and J by 5 bases, with 10 bases of the junction left unmatched. CDR3 residues: CASSSLPLAGNNEQFF. CDR3 coding DNA: TGTGCCAGCAGCTCGCTCCCACTAGCGGGAAACAATGAGCAGTTCTTC.

The rearrangement links TRBV3-1 (or the pseudogene TRBV3-2) to TRBJ1-2; 9 bases match TRBD1. Germline CDR1 reads LGHDT; CDR2 reads YNNKEL (reference sequence). The CDR3 is 13 residues long. The trim removed 1 base at V and 8 bases at J, leaving 2 bases unmatched. In nucleotides, the CDR3 is TGTGCCAGCAGCCAAGGGACAGGGGTCGGCTACACCTTC. This encodes CASSQGTGVGYTF.